The TCR beta chain described here comes from a study of cytomegalovirus exposure and HLA in healthy donors. General observations from the study: CMV serostatus was the sole immune exposure information available.

Trimming removed 3 bases from V and 0 bases from J, with 12 bases in between. This CDR3 spans 15 amino acids. Germline CDR1 GTSNPN, CDR2 SVGIG (reference sequence). The PCR used 60 Vbeta and 13 Jbeta primers. TCRdb's copy holds only in-frame clones and misses some; the assay was immunoSEQ multiplex PCR. The data show some 190,000 clones, with around 80% seen just once and 1.9% held by the top ten. About this clone: No antigen is known for it.

The receptor's source is a woman aged 25-40 years in good health and CMV-seronegative. The sequenced sample consisted of PBMCs. The chain employs TRBV30 and TRBJ2-4; no definite D call. The CDR3: CAWSAASRAKNIQYF. Here the CDR3 DNA reads TGTGCCTGGAGCGCGGCGTCGAGAGCCAAAAACATTCAGTACTTC.